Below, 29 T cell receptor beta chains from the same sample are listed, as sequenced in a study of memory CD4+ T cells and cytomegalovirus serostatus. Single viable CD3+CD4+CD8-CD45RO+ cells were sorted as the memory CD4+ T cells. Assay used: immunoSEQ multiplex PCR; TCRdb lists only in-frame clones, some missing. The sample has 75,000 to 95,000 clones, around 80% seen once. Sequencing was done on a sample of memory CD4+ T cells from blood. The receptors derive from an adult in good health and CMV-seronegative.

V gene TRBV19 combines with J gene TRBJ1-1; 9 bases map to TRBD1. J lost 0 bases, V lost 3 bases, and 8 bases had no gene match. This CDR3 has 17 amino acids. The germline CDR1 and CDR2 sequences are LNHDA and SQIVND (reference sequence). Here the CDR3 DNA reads TGTGCCAGTAGTATGGGCGCGGACAGGGGAATGAACACTGAAGCTTTCTTT. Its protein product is CASSMGADRGMNTEAFF.

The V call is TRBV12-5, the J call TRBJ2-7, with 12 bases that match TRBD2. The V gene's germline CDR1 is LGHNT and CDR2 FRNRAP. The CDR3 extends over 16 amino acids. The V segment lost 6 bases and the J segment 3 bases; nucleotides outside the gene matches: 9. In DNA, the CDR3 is TGTGCTAGTGGCCGGACTAGCGGGGTCCTCAACTACGAGCAGTACTTC. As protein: CASGRTSGVLNYEQYF. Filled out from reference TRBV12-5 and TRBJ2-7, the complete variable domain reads DARVTQTPRHKVTEMGQEVTMRCQPILGHNTVFWYRQTMMQGLELLAYFRNRAPLDDSGMPKDRFSAEMPDATLATLKIQPSEPRDSAVYFCASGRTSGVLNYEQYFGPGTRLTVT.

CDR3 sequence (DNA): TGTGCCAGCAGGGACAGATTCTCTGGGGCCAACGTCCTGACTTTC. Its protein product is CASRDRFSGANVLTF. The rearrangement joins TRBV28 to TRBJ2-6; TRBD1 might be the D (6 bases). Trimming removed 6 bases from V and 0 bases from J, with 9 bases in between. In germline, CDR1 is MDHEN, CDR2 SYDVKM. CDR3 length: 15 amino acids.

This CDR3 is CASSSQGDTQYF. CDR3 DNA sequence: TGTGCCAGCTCATCACAGGGAGATACGCAGTATTTT. This chain links TRBV18 with TRBJ2-3; D might be TRBD1 (6 bases). CDR3 length: 12 residues. Germline V gene lookup returns CDR1 KGHSH and CDR2 LQKENI. Trimming pared 5 bases from V and 5 bases from J, leaving 8 bases between.

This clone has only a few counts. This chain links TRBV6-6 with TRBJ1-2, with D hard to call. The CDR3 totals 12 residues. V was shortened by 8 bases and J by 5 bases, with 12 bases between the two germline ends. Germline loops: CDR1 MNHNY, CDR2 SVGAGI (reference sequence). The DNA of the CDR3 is TGTGCCAGCGGAATGACCGAGTATGGCTACACCTTC. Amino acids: CASGMTEYGYTF.

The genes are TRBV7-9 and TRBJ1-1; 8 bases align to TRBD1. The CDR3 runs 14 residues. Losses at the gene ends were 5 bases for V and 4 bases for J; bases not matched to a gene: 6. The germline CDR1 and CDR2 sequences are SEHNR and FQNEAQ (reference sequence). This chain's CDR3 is CASSARGLGTEAFF. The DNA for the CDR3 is TGTGCCAGCAGCGCCAGGGGGCTGGGCACTGAAGCTTTCTTT.

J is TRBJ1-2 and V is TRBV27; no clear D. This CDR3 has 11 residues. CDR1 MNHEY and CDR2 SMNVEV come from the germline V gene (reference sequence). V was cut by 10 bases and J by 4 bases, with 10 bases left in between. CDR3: CATRDLYGYTF. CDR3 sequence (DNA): TGTGCCACCAGAGACCTCTATGGCTACACCTTC.

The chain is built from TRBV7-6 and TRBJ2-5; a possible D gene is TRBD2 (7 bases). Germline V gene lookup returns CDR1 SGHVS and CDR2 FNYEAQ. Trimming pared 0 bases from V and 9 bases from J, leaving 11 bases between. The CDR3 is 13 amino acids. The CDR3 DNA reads TGTGCCAGCAGCTTAGCGGAGGGGGGGCCCCAGTACTTC. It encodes CASSLAEGGPQYF.

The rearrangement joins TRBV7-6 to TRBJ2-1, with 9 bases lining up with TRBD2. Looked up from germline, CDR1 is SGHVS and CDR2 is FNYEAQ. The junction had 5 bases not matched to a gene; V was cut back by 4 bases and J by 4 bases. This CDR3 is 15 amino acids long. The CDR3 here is CASSSLAGVYNEQFF. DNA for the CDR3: TGTGCCAGCAGCTCCTTAGCGGGAGTATACAATGAGCAGTTCTTC.

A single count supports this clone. CDR3 coding DNA: TGCGCCAGCAGTGTACAGGGGGGTGACACTGAAGCTTTCTTT. It encodes CASSVQGGDTEAFF. The chain carries TRBV10-2 and TRBJ1-1, with 8 bases fitting TRBD1. Germline CDR1 reads WSHSY; CDR2 reads SAAADI. CDR3 length: 14 amino acids. V lost 4 bases, J lost 3 bases, and 4 bases stayed unmatched.

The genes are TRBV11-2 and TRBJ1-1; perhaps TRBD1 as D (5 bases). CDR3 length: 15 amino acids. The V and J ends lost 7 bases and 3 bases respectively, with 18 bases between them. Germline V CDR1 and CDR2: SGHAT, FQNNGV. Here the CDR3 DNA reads TGTGCCAGCACCTCCTACAGGTCCGGGGACACTGAAGCTTTCTTT. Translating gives CASTSYRSGDTEAFF.

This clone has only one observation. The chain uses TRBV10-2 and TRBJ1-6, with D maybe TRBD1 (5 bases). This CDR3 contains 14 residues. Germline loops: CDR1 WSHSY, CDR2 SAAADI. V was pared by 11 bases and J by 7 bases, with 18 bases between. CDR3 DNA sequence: TGCGCCGCTCAGCCCGGGACGATGAATTCACCCCTCCACTTT. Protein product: CAAQPGTMNSPLHF.

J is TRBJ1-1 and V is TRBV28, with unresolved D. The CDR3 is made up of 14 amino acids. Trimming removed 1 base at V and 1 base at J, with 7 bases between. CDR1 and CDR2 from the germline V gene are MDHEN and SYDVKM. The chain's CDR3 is CASSLFAGNTEAFF. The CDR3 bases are TGTGCCAGCAGTTTATTTGCAGGGAACACTGAAGCTTTCTTT.

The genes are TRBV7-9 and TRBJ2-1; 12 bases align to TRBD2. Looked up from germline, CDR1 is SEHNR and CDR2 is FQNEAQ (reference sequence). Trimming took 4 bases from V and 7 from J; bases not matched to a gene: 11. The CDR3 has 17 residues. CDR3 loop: CASSSTRLAGVGNEQFF. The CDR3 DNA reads TGTGCCAGCAGCTCCACTAGACTAGCGGGGGTGGGTAATGAGCAGTTCTTC.

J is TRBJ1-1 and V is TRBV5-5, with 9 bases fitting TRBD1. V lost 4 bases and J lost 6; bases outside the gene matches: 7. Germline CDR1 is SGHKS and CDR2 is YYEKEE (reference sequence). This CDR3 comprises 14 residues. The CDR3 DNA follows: TGTGCCAGCAGCCCTGGACAGGGGTATTCTGAAGCTTTCTTT. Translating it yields CASSPGQGYSEAFF.

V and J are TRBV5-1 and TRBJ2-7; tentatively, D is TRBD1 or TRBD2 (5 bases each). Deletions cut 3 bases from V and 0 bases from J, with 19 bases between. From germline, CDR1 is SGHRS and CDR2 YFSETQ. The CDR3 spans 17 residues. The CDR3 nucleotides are TGCGCCAGCAGCTGGTCTGGGGACCCTCGAAGCTCCTACGAGCAGTACTTC. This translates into CASSWSGDPRSSYEQYF.

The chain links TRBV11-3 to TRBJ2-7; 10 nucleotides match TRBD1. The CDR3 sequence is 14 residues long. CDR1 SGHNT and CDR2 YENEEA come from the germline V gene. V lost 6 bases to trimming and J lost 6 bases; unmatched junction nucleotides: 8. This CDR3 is CASSFGTGESEQYF. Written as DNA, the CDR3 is TGTGCCAGCAGTTTTGGGACAGGGGAGAGCGAGCAGTACTTC.

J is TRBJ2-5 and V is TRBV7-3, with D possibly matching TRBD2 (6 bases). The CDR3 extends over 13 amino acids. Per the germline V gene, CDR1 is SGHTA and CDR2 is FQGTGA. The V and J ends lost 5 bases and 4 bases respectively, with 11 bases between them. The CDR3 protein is CASSPTGRETQYF. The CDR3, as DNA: TGTGCCAGCAGCCCAACCGGGAGAGAGACCCAGTACTTC. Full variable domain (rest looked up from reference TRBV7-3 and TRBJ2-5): GAGVSQTPSNKVTEKGKYVELRCDPISGHTALYWYRQSLGQGPEFLIYFQGTGAADDSGLPNDRFFAVRPEGSVSTLKIQRTERGDSAVYLCASSPTGRETQYFGPGTRLLVL.

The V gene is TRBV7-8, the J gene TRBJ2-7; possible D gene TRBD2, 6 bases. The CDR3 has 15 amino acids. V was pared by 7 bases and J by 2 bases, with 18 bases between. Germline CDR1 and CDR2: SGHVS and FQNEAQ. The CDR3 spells CASKLAGTSTYEQYF. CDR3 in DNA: TGTGCCAGCAAATTAGCCGGGACTTCGACCTACGAGCAGTACTTC.

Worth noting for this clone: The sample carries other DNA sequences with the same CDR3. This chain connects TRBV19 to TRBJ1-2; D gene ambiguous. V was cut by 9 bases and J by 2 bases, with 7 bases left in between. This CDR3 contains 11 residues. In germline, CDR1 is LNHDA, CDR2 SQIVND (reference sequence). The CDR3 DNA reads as TGTGCCAGCTCCCGGAACTATGGCTACACCTTC. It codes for CASSRNYGYTF.

CDR3 bases: TGTGCCAGCAGTATTGGGGGGCCCGAAGGTGGGACCCAGTACTTC. Translating it yields CASSIGGPEGGTQYF. The chain is built from TRBV2 and TRBJ2-5; D assignment may be TRBD1 or TRBD2 (6 bases each). Germline V gene data show CDR1 as SNHLY and CDR2 as FYNNEI. The CDR3 extends over 15 amino acids. The germline V and J ends were trimmed by 5 bases and 7 bases, with 20 bases remaining between them.

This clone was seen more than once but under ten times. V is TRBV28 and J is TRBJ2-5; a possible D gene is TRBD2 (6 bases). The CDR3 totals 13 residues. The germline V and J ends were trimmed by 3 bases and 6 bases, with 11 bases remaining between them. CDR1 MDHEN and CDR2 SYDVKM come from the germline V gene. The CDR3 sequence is CASSLGLTQTQYF. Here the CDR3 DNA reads TGTGCCAGCAGTTTGGGACTGACGCAGACCCAGTACTTC.

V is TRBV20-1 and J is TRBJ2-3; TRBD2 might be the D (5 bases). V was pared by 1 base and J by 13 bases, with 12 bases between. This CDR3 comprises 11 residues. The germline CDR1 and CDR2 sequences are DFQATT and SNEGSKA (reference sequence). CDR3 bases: TGCAGTGCTAGAGTTTTGGGAGTTAAGTATTTT. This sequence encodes CSARVLGVKYF.

In DNA, the CDR3 is TGTGCCAGCAGCGAATGGACAGGGATTCAGAGTGGGGCCAACGTCCTGACTTTC. It is translated as CASSEWTGIQSGANVLTF. This chain uses TRBV13 with TRBJ2-6, with 8 bases identical to TRBD1. V lost 5 bases and J lost 3; bases outside the gene matches: 12. The germline gives CDR1 PRHDT, CDR2 FYEKMQ (reference sequence). The CDR3 is 18 residues long.

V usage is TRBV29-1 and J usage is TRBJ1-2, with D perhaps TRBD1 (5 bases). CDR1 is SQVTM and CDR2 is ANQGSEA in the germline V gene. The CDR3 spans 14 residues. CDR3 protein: CSTLTDQTNYGYTF. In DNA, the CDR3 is TGCAGTACCCTGACAGACCAAACAAACTATGGCTACACCTTC.

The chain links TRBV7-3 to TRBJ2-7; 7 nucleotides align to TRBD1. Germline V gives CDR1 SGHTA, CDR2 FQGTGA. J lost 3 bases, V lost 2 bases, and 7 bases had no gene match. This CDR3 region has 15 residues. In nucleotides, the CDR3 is TGTGCCAGCAGCTTAGGTGGTCAGGGGGTCTACGAGCAGTACTTC. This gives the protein CASSLGGQGVYEQYF.

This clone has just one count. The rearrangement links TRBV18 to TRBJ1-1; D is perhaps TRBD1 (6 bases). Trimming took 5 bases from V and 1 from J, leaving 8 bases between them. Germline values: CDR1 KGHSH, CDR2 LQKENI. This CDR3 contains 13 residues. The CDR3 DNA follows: TGTGCCAGCTCAGAGGGGGAGAACACTGAAGCTTTCTTT. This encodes CASSEGENTEAFF.

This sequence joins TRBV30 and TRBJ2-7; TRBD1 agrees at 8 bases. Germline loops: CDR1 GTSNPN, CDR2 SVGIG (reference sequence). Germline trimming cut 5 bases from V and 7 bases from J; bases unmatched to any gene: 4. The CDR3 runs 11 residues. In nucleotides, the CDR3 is TGTGCCTGGGCGACAGGGGAGGAGCAGTACTTC. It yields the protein CAWATGEEQYF.

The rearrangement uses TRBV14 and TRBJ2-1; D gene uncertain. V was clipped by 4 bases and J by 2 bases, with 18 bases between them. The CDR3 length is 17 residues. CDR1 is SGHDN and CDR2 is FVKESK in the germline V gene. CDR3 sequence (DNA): TGTGCCAGCAGCCCCGATAAGGGCCTCGTCCCCTACAATGAGCAGTTCTTC. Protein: CASSPDKGLVPYNEQFF.